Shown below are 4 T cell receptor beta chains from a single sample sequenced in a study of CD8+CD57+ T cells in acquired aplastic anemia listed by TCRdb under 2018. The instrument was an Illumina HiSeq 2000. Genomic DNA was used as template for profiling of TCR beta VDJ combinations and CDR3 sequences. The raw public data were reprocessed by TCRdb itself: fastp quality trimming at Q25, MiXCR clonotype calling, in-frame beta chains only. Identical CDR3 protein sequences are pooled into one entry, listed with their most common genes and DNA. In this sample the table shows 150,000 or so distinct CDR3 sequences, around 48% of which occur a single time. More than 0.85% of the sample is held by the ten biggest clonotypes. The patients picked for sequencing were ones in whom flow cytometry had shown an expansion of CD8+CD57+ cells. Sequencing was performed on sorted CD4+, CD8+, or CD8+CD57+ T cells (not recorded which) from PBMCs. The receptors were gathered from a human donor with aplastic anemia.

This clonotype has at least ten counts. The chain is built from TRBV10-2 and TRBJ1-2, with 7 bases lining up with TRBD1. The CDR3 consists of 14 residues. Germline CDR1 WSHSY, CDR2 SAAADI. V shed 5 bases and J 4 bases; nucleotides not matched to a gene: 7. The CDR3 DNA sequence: TGCGCCAGCAGTCCCGGGACAGAGGTCTATGGCTACACCTTC. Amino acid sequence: CASSPGTEVYGYTF.

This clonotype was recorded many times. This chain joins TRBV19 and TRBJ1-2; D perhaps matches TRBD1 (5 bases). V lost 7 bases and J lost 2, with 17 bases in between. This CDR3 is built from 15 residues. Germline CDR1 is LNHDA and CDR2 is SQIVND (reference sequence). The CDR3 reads CASTLIGRGNYGYTF. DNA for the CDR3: TGTGCCAGTACCCTCATCGGCCGGGGGAACTATGGCTACACCTTC.

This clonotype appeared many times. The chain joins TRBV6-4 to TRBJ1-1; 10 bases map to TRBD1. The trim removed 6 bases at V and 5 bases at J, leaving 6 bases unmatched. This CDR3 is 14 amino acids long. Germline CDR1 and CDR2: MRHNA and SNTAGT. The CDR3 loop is CASRAGTGVTEAFF. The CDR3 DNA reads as TGTGCCAGCAGGGCCGGGACAGGGGTTACTGAAGCTTTCTTT.

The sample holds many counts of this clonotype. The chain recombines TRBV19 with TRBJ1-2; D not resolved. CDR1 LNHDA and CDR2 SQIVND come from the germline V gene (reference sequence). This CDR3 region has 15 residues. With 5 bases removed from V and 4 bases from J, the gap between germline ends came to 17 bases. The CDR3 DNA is TGTGCCAGTAGTCTATCCCTTCTCGGCACCTATGGCTACACCTTC. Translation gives CASSLSLLGTYGYTF.